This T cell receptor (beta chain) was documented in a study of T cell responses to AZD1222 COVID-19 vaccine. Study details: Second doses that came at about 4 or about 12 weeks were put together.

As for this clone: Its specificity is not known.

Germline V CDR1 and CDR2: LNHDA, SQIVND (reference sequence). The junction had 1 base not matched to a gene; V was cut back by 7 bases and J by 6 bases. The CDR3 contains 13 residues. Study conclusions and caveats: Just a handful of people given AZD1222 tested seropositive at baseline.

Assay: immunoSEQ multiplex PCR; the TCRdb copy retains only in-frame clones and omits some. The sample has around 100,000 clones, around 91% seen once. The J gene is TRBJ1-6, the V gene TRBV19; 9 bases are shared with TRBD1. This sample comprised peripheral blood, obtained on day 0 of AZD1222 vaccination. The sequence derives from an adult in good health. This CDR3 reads CASKGQGNSPLHF. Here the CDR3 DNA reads TGTGCCAGTAAGGGACAGGGTAATTCACCCCTCCACTTT.